This T cell receptor beta chain was recorded in a study of CD8+ T cells in alopecia areata. Across the whole study: The drug, tofacitinib, lasted 6 to 18 months, followed by 6 months off drug.

Whole-study findings and limits: Higher clonality than in normal scalp was seen in lesional scalp, especially alopecia totalis/universalis.

CDR1 and CDR2 (germline): MNHEY, SVGAGI. This CDR3 spans 13 amino acids. V was shortened by 6 bases and J by 5 bases, with 13 bases between the two germline ends. Sequencing used cDNA as its template, made by extracting RNA and reverse transcribing it. The method was immunoSEQ multiplex PCR; TCRdb's version includes in-frame clones alone and lacks a portion of them. The sample holds hundreds of thousands of clones, around 67% seen once. Starting from PBMCs, sorting isolated CD4+ and CD8+ T cells. For this clone: The antigen is unknown.

The sequencing used CD4+ T cells sorted from blood, collected at week 0. The sequence derives from a human donor with alopecia areata. The V and J genes are TRBV6-5 and TRBJ2-5; perhaps TRBD1 as D (7 bases). The CDR3 reads CASRIQGRETQYF. Written as DNA, the CDR3 is TGTGCCAGCAGGATACAGGGGAGGGAGACCCAGTACTTC.